Included here is one TCR beta chain sequence, with context. The V gene lost 1 base and the J gene lost 5 bases, with 15 bases spanning the gap. CDR3 length equals 14 residues. Germline assignment: CDR1 SQVTM and CDR2 ANQGSEA. This entry belongs to a study of shared T cell receptors in the human thymus. Profiled with immunoSEQ multiplex PCR; TCRdb holds only in-frame clones, not every one. The sample lists hundreds of thousands of clones; around 87% were seen once. Separately, the same data were catalogued under a study of human thymus T cells.

The sequenced material came from thymocytes. V gene TRBV29-1 combines with J gene TRBJ2-7, with no clear D. The TCR comes from a boy in the first two years of life with a congenital heart defect. DNA for the CDR3: TGCAGCGTTGAAGTAAACCGTACAGAGAACGAGCAGTACTTC. Amino acid sequence: CSVEVNRTENEQYF.